This passage covers 14 T cell receptor beta chains from one sample sequenced in a study of spatial heterogeneity in lung cancer. TCRdb reanalysed the 5' RACE reads using MiXCR and keeps one entry per CDR3 protein. The top ten clones hold under 5.5% of a sample with more than 65,000 distinct CDR3 sequences, over 10% of them seen once. Time point meaning: sample taken at primary tumor resection. Whole RNA was taken from tumor, nontumor lung or frozen PBMC; it was then sequenced unsorted. This sample comprised PBMCs, obtained at surgery. Source of these receptors: a male donor with early-stage non-small cell lung cancer.

A few counts support this clonotype. The chain couples TRBV13 to TRBJ1-5; D is perhaps TRBD1 (5 bases). Trimming cost V 6 bases and J 6 bases, with 24 bases left between them. The CDR3 is 17 amino acids. Germline V gene lookup returns CDR1 PRHDT and CDR2 FYEKMQ (reference sequence). The CDR3 region has the DNA TGTGCCAGCAGTTTTTCCGGGGCGGGGGTTGGAGGTCAGCCCCAGCATTTT. Translated: CASSFSGAGVGGQPQHF.

This clonotype has ten or more counts. The chain carries TRBV19 and TRBJ1-2; 9 positions match TRBD1. This CDR3 has 13 residues. V dropped 9 bases and J dropped 4; count of bases not matched to a gene: 6. From germline, CDR1 is LNHDA and CDR2 SQIVND (reference sequence). The CDR3 nucleotides are TGTGCCAGCCAAAAGGACAGGGGCTATGGCTACACCTTC. Protein: CASQKDRGYGYTF.

In this sample, this clonotype turned up a few times. This chain connects TRBV4-2 to TRBJ2-2; TRBD1 matches at 10 bases. The germline gives CDR1 LGHNA, CDR2 YNFKEQ. This CDR3 is built from 16 residues. Losses at the gene ends were 4 bases for V and 2 bases for J; bases not matched to a gene: 4. The CDR3 DNA reads as TGTGCCAGCAGCCCGTGGACAGGGGGAAACACCGGGGAGCTGTTTTTT. Translating gives CASSPWTGGNTGELFF.

In its sample, this clonotype was seen a few times. The CDR3 sequence: CSANTMNTEAFF. The CDR3 nucleotides are TGCAGTGCTAACACAATGAACACTGAAGCTTTCTTT. This chain joins TRBV20-1 and TRBJ1-1; D is ambiguous. Between the trimmed V and J ends, which lost 4 bases and 0 bases, there was a span of 6 bases. CDR1 and CDR2 from the germline V gene are DFQATT and SNEGSKA (reference sequence). The CDR3 loop spans 12 amino acids.

The rearrangement joins TRBV11-2 to TRBJ2-7; TRBD2 is a possible D gene (6 bases). This CDR3 has 14 residues. The germline gives CDR1 SGHAT, CDR2 FQNNGV. Trimming left V 3 bases short and J 0 bases short, with 9 bases between. The CDR3 here is CASSFGGASYEQYF. CDR3 DNA sequence: TGTGCCAGCAGCTTCGGAGGGGCCTCCTACGAGCAGTACTTC.

In this sample, this clonotype turned up a few times. This chain connects TRBV4-1 to TRBJ2-3; D unclear. Germline V gene lookup returns CDR1 MGHRA and CDR2 YSYEKL. V shed 3 bases and J shed 0 bases, with 4 bases lying between them. The CDR3 is 13 amino acids. This CDR3 is CASSQPSTDTQYF. The CDR3 coding sequence is TGCGCCAGCAGCCAGCCTAGCACAGATACGCAGTATTTT.

The table lists this clonotype with many counts. This rearrangement joins TRBV3-1 to TRBJ1-5; D not resolved. V lost 0 bases and J 3 bases, leaving 9 bases between the germline ends. From germline, CDR1 is LGHDT and CDR2 YNNKEL (reference sequence). This CDR3 has 15 amino acids. CDR3 nucleotides: TGTGCCAGCAGCCAAGATCACGGAGACAATCAGCCCCAGCATTTT. The encoded protein is CASSQDHGDNQPQHF.

The chain employs TRBV2 and TRBJ1-1, with 7 bases aligning to TRBD1. The germline V gene encodes CDR1 SNHLY and CDR2 FYNNEI. CDR3 size: 14 residues. J gave up 1 base and V 7 bases, and 6 bases lay outside the gene matches. In nucleotides, the CDR3 is TGTGCCAGCACCGACGGACAGGCGAACACTGAAGCTTTCTTT. Translating gives CASTDGQANTEAFF.

This clonotype has only a few counts. This chain uses TRBV6-1 with TRBJ1-5; tentative D call: TRBD1 (5 bases). The CDR3 is 13 amino acids. Trimming removed 7 bases from V and 2 bases from J, with 9 bases in between. Germline V gene lookup returns CDR1 MNHNS and CDR2 SASEGT. In DNA, the CDR3 is TGTGCCAGCATAACAGGTGGCAATCAGCCCCAGCATTTT. Translated: CASITGGNQPQHF.

The chain recombines TRBV18 with TRBJ2-1, with 8 bases matching TRBD1. CDR3 length: 16 amino acids. V lost 6 bases and J lost 7; bases outside the gene matches: 14. Germline values: CDR1 KGHSH, CDR2 LQKENI. DNA for the CDR3: TGTGCCAGCTCCGACCAGGGGCAGGGGGCACGGAATGAGCAGTTCTTC. Translating it yields CASSDQGQGARNEQFF.

This clonotype was detected many times. V is TRBV3-1 and J is TRBJ2-7; 10 nucleotides agree with TRBD1. The trim removed 7 bases at V and 4 bases at J, leaving 10 bases unmatched. Germline-derived CDR1 and CDR2 are LGHDT and YNNKEL (reference sequence). This CDR3 spans 15 amino acids. The CDR3 bases are TGTGCCAGCACCCACCGGGACAGGGGCTCTTACGAGCAGTACTTC. It encodes CASTHRDRGSYEQYF.

The chain carries TRBV6-5 and TRBJ2-3, with D hard to call. This CDR3 spans 13 amino acids. Deletions cut 0 bases from V and 5 bases from J, with 6 bases between. CDR1 is MNHEY, CDR2 SVGAGI, per germline. The CDR3 sequence is CASSYSWEDTQYF. The CDR3 coding sequence is TGTGCCAGCAGTTACTCTTGGGAAGATACGCAGTATTTT.

V usage is TRBV7-9 and J usage is TRBJ2-6; no clear D gene. Germline CDR1 is SEHNR and CDR2 is FQNEAQ (reference sequence). V gave up 3 bases and J gave up 1 base, with 10 bases separating them. The CDR3 covers 16 residues. CDR3 region: CASSFTASSGANVLTF. As DNA, the CDR3 is TGTGCCAGCAGCTTCACAGCTTCTTCTGGGGCCAACGTCCTGACTTTC.

This chain joins TRBV7-9 and TRBJ1-1, with TRBD1 matching over 7 bases. J was trimmed by 8 bases and V by 3 bases; bases with no gene match: 0. The CDR3 has 11 residues. Germline CDR1 reads SEHNR; CDR2 reads FQNEAQ (reference sequence). The CDR3 protein is CASSLDREAFF. The CDR3 coding sequence is TGTGCCAGCAGCTTGGACAGGGAAGCTTTCTTT. Full variable domain (outside the CDR3, taken from reference TRBV7-9 and TRBJ1-1): DTGVSQNPRHKITKRGQNVTFRCDPISEHNRLYWYRQTLGQGPEFLTYFQNEAQLEKSRLLSDRFSAERPKGSFSTLEIQRTEQGDSAMYLCASSLDREAFFGQGTRLTVV.